A selection of T cell receptor beta chains follows, all from one sample in a study of blood T cell repertoires in COVID-19. Method: immunoSEQ multiplex PCR; TCRdb's copy keeps in-frame clones and lacks some. The table has some 70,000 clones, 85% to 90% seen once. The sequenced sample was PBMCs or T cells enriched from blood (not recorded which). The receptors were sampled from a woman in her 40s who had recovered from COVID-19. CDR3s include the opening cysteine and the closing phenylalanine or tryptophan. Fields, in order: D gene, J gene, V gene, clone size, CDR3 protein, CDR3 DNA. A D gene is named only where the DNA matches it firmly. Not every row has a clone size; where given, it reads once, few, many or a size class.

D gene: -; J gene: TRBJ2-2; V gene: TRBV24-1; clone size: -; CDR3 protein: CATSATTGNTGELFF; CDR3 DNA: TGTGCCACCAGTGCTACGACAGGGAACACCGGGGAGCTGTTTTTT
D gene: TRBD1; J gene: TRBJ2-5; V gene: TRBV2; clone size: -; CDR3 protein: CASSKGPGQGQETQYF; CDR3 DNA: TGTGCCAGCAGTAAAGGCCCGGGACAGGGGCAAGAGACCCAGTACTTC
D gene: -; J gene: TRBJ1-6; V gene: TRBV12-3/TRBV12-4; clone size: -; CDR3 protein: CASSFSSSLHF; CDR3 DNA: TGTGCCAGCAGTTTTAGCTCTTCCCTCCACTTT
D gene: -; J gene: TRBJ1-2; V gene: TRBV19; clone size: -; CDR3 protein: CASSITGPGYGYTF; CDR3 DNA: TGTGCCAGTAGTATAACAGGCCCAGGCTATGGCTACACCTTC
D gene: -; J gene: TRBJ1-4; V gene: TRBV10-2; clone size: once; CDR3 protein: CASSRGTNEKLFF; CDR3 DNA: TGCGCCAGCAGCAGGGGAACTAATGAAAAACTGTTTTTT
D gene: -; J gene: TRBJ1-4; V gene: TRBV13; clone size: -; CDR3 protein: CASSLWGGGGVHEKLFF; CDR3 DNA: TGTGCCAGCAGCTTATGGGGAGGCGGGGGCGTACATGAAAAACTGTTTTTT
D gene: TRBD1; J gene: TRBJ1-1; V gene: TRBV4-1; clone size: -; CDR3 protein: CASSQDRFGTGGEFTEAFF; CDR3 DNA: TGCGCCAGCAGCCAAGATCGTTTTGGGACAGGGGGCGAGTTCACTGAAGCTTTCTTT
D gene: TRBD2; J gene: TRBJ2-5; V gene: TRBV6-1; clone size: -; CDR3 protein: CASSGGVTGGVETQYF; CDR3 DNA: TGTGCCAGCAGTGGAGGAGTCACGGGGGGGGTAGAGACCCAGTACTTC
D gene: -; J gene: TRBJ1-6; V gene: TRBV4-2; clone size: -; CDR3 protein: CASSQDVVPRGSNSPLHF; CDR3 DNA: TGTGCCAGCAGCCAAGATGTAGTGCCAAGAGGAAGTAATTCACCCCTCCACTTT
D gene: TRBD2; J gene: TRBJ2-7; V gene: TRBV5-1; clone size: -; CDR3 protein: CASSLILAGNNEQYF; CDR3 DNA: TGCGCCAGCAGCTTAATCCTAGCGGGGAACAACGAGCAGTACTTC
D gene: -; J gene: TRBJ1-3; V gene: TRBV28; clone size: -; CDR3 protein: CASSFFGGPPFSGNTIYF; CDR3 DNA: TGTGCCAGCAGTTTCTTCGGGGGGCCTCCTTTCTCTGGAAACACCATATATTTT
D gene: TRBD2; J gene: TRBJ2-1; V gene: TRBV10-3; clone size: -; CDR3 protein: CAIGLAGGYNEQFF; CDR3 DNA: TGTGCCATCGGACTAGCGGGGGGATACAATGAGCAGTTCTTC
D gene: TRBD1; J gene: TRBJ1-5; V gene: TRBV7-9; clone size: few; CDR3 protein: CASSHPAGGPLNQPQHF; CDR3 DNA: TGTGCCAGCAGCCACCCTGCAGGGGGCCCCCTCAATCAGCCCCAGCATTTT
D gene: -; J gene: TRBJ1-2; V gene: TRBV11-2; clone size: -; CDR3 protein: CASSFREDGYTF; CDR3 DNA: TGTGCCAGCAGCTTCAGGGAGGATGGCTACACCTTC
D gene: -; J gene: TRBJ1-2; V gene: TRBV6-5; clone size: -; CDR3 protein: CASSLEQGYGYTF; CDR3 DNA: TGTGCCAGCAGCTTAGAACAGGGATATGGCTACACCTTC
D gene: -; J gene: TRBJ1-2; V gene: TRBV19; clone size: -; CDR3 protein: CASSIQRGSRTDYGYTF; CDR3 DNA: TGTGCCAGTAGTATCCAGAGGGGATCCCGGACAGACTATGGCTACACCTTC
D gene: -; J gene: TRBJ1-1; V gene: TRBV5-1; clone size: -; CDR3 protein: CASSLETANTEAFF; CDR3 DNA: TGCGCCAGCAGCTTGGAAACAGCGAACACTGAAGCTTTCTTT
D gene: -; J gene: TRBJ2-1; V gene: TRBV5-6; clone size: -; CDR3 protein: CASSLEGGWVNEQFF; CDR3 DNA: TGTGCCAGCAGCTTGGAAGGGGGTTGGGTAAATGAGCAGTTCTTC
D gene: TRBD1; J gene: TRBJ1-3; V gene: TRBV7-9; clone size: -; CDR3 protein: CASSVRTGGLGNTIYF; CDR3 DNA: TGTGCCAGCAGCGTCCGGACAGGGGGCCTTGGAAACACCATATATTTT
D gene: -; J gene: TRBJ1-1; V gene: TRBV18; clone size: once; CDR3 protein: CASSRNREGEAFF; CDR3 DNA: TGTGCCAGCTCACGTAACAGGGAGGGTGAAGCTTTCTTT
D gene: TRBD2; J gene: TRBJ2-3; V gene: TRBV12-5; clone size: -; CDR3 protein: CASGPGRLALSDTDTQYF; CDR3 DNA: TGTGCTAGTGGTCCCGGGAGACTAGCCCTCTCCGACACAGATACGCAGTATTTT
D gene: TRBD1; J gene: TRBJ2-2; V gene: TRBV3-1/TRBV3-2; clone size: -; CDR3 protein: CASSQVRGSRELFF; CDR3 DNA: TGTGCCAGCAGCCAAGTCAGGGGGTCTCGGGAGCTGTTTTTT
D gene: TRBD1; J gene: TRBJ2-7; V gene: TRBV5-1; clone size: -; CDR3 protein: CASSPTGGGDEQYF; CDR3 DNA: TGCGCCAGCAGCCCCACAGGGGGCGGAGACGAGCAGTACTTC
D gene: -; J gene: TRBJ1-2; V gene: TRBV5-4; clone size: -; CDR3 protein: CASSPGDRPNYGYTF; CDR3 DNA: TGTGCCAGCAGCCCGGGGGACCGCCCTAACTATGGCTACACCTTC
D gene: -; J gene: TRBJ2-5; V gene: TRBV5-1; clone size: -; CDR3 protein: CASMVRGPQETQYF; CDR3 DNA: TGCGCCAGCATGGTCAGGGGACCTCAAGAGACCCAGTACTTC
D gene: -; J gene: TRBJ1-1; V gene: TRBV2; clone size: -; CDR3 protein: CASSKQGEDTEAFF; CDR3 DNA: TGTGCCAGCAGTAAACAGGGAGAGGACACTGAAGCTTTCTTT
D gene: TRBD1; J gene: TRBJ1-5; V gene: TRBV5-6; clone size: -; CDR3 protein: CASSFSGTETYSNQPQHF; CDR3 DNA: TGTGCCAGCAGCTTCTCCGGGACAGAGACCTATAGCAATCAGCCCCAGCATTTT
D gene: TRBD2; J gene: TRBJ2-1; V gene: TRBV27; clone size: few; CDR3 protein: CASSSLAGGLNEQFF; CDR3 DNA: TGTGCCAGCAGTTCCTTAGCGGGGGGGCTCAATGAGCAGTTCTTC
D gene: TRBD2; J gene: TRBJ2-2; V gene: TRBV18; clone size: -; CDR3 protein: CASSLGLAGTNTGELFF; CDR3 DNA: TGTGCCAGCTCACTAGGACTAGCGGGGACGAACACCGGGGAGCTGTTTTTT